This T cell receptor (beta chain) was obtained from a study of blood T cell repertoires in COVID-19. Cohort allocation depended upon clinical history that participants reported. The protocol was immunoSEQ multiplex PCR, while the TCRdb copy is restricted to in-frame clones and leaves out a portion. The repertoire holds approximately 280,000 clones, with roughly 80% as singletons. Trimming cost V 1 base and J 6 bases, with 13 bases left between them. Germline CDR1 SGHNT, CDR2 YYREEE (reference sequence). The CDR3 has 14 amino acids. This chain uses TRBV5-4 with TRBJ1-2; D might be TRBD1 (6 bases). This receptor was taken from a man aged 40-49 years who had been exposed to COVID-19. The sequenced material came from PBMCs or T cells enriched from blood (not recorded which). The CDR3 is CASSLPQQGNGYTF. The DNA for the CDR3 is TGTGCCAGCAGCTTGCCCCAACAGGGAAATGGCTACACCTTC. Looking up the rest from reference TRBV5-4 and TRBJ1-2 gives the full variable domain: ETGVTQSPTHLIKTRGQQVTLRCSSQSGHNTVSWYQQALGQGPQFIFQYYREEENGRGNFPPRFSGLQFPNYSSELNVNALELDDSALYLCASSLPQQGNGYTFGSGTRLTVV.